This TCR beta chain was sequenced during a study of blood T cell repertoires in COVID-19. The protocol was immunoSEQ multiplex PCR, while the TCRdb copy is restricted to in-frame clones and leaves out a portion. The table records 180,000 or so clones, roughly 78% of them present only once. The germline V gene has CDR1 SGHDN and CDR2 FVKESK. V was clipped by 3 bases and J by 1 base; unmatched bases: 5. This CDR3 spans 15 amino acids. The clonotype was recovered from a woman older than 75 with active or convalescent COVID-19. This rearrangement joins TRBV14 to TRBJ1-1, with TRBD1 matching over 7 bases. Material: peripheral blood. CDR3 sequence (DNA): TGTGCCAGCAGCCAGACACAGGGGAGGAACACTGAAGCTTTCTTT. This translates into CASSQTQGRNTEAFF.